This record covers a single T cell receptor beta chain. CDR3 length: 14 amino acids. The V gene lost 8 bases and the J gene lost 4 bases, with 18 bases spanning the gap. Germline-derived CDR1 and CDR2 are SNHLY and FYNNEI. This sample is part of a study of shared clonotypes between healthy human individuals. Assay used: immunoSEQ multiplex PCR; TCRdb lists only in-frame clones, some missing. Of roughly 480,000 clones in the sample, roughly 78% are singletons; the top ten hold approximately 12%. This chain joins TRBV2 and TRBJ2-7; D is possibly TRBD2 (5 bases). Sequencing was performed on PBMCs. This receptor was identified in a middle-aged woman in good health. Some clones in this sample may be carry-over from other donors' samples. The CDR3: CASGRERGPYEQYF. The CDR3 DNA follows: TGTGCCAGCGGTAGGGAGAGAGGACCATACGAGCAGTACTTC.